These 12 T cell receptor beta chains share one sample of origin, sequenced in a study of blood T cell repertoires in COVID-19. Produced via immunoSEQ multiplex PCR; TCRdb's table is partial and in-frame only. The sample lists over 25,000 clones, around 86% occurring once. The source material was peripheral blood. Every receptor here comes from a human donor in a cohort sampled during active COVID-19. The donor label of this sample is uncertain.

This chain uses TRBV4-1 with TRBJ2-6; the D gene is possibly TRBD2 (7 bases). This CDR3 region has 21 residues. Germline V gives CDR1 MGHRA, CDR2 YSYEKL. With 1 base removed from V and 0 bases from J, the gap between germline ends came to 22 bases. The CDR3 DNA is TGCGCCAGCAGCCAAGCACCGCCCAGCGTGGGGGGGGCCTCTGGGGCCAACGTCCTGACTTTC. Protein product: CASSQAPPSVGGASGANVLTF.

The genes are TRBV20-1 and TRBJ2-7, with TRBD2 matching over 8 bases. J lost 0 bases, V lost 3 bases, and 13 bases had no gene match. This CDR3 is built from 17 residues. CDR1 and CDR2 from the germline V gene are DFQATT and SNEGSKA (reference sequence). The CDR3 nucleotides read TGCAGTGCTAGTGGAGCGGGAGCCCTTAGGAGCTCCTACGAGCAGTACTTC. It specifies CSASGAGALRSSYEQYF.

V is TRBV7-9 and J is TRBJ2-2; a possible D gene is TRBD2 (6 bases). Germline CDR1 reads SEHNR; CDR2 reads FQNEAQ (reference sequence). V lost 4 bases and J lost 6, with 6 bases in between. CDR3 size: 12 residues. DNA for the CDR3: TGTGCCAGCAGCTCGGGGGCCGGGGAGCTGTTTTTT. This sequence encodes CASSSGAGELFF.

The chain is built from TRBV9 and TRBJ2-3, with TRBD2 identical over 10 bases. Per germline, CDR1 SGDLS and CDR2 YYNGEE. V was pared by 6 bases and J by 1 base, with 5 bases of the junction left unmatched. The CDR3 is 15 amino acids. The CDR3 DNA is TGTGCCAGCACCGCCGGGACTAGCGGCACAGATACGCAGTATTTT. This translates into CASTAGTSGTDTQYF.

This chain connects TRBV28 to TRBJ2-1; 8 nucleotides match TRBD2. Germline-derived CDR1 and CDR2 are MDHEN and SYDVKM. V was pared by 11 bases and J by 2 bases, with 11 bases of the junction left unmatched. This CDR3 has 15 residues. CDR3 coding DNA: TGTGCCTACCCGGGCGGGAGGAGGACCTACAATGAGCAGTTCTTC. It translates to CAYPGGRRTYNEQFF.

The V and J genes are TRBV6-5 and TRBJ2-3; TRBD1 matches 7 bases. This CDR3 comprises 15 residues. The V gene's germline CDR1 is MNHEY and CDR2 SVGAGI. J was trimmed by 2 bases and V by 10 bases; bases with no gene match: 12. Here the CDR3 DNA reads TGTGCCACCAGGGGCCAGGGGGATTACACAGATACGCAGTATTTT. Protein: CATRGQGDYTDTQYF.

The chain uses TRBV2 and TRBJ2-7; 11 nucleotides align to TRBD1. Per the germline V gene, CDR1 is SNHLY and CDR2 is FYNNEI. The junction had 4 bases not matched to a gene; V was cut back by 6 bases and J by 3 bases. The CDR3 runs to 14 residues. CDR3 protein: CASRGGQGVYEQYF. The CDR3 DNA reads TGTGCCAGCAGGGGGGGACAGGGGGTCTACGAGCAGTACTTC.

V is TRBV5-6 and J is TRBJ1-2; the match to TRBD1 covers 7 bases. Germline trimming cut 4 bases from V and 5 bases from J; bases unmatched to any gene: 14. CDR1 and CDR2 from the germline V gene are SGHDT and YYEEEE. This CDR3 comprises 16 residues. The CDR3 reads CASSRQTGVGKYGYTF. CDR3 in DNA: TGTGCCAGCAGCAGACAAACAGGGGTCGGAAAATATGGCTACACCTTC.

In its sample, this clone was seen once. The rearrangement joins TRBV5-1 to TRBJ2-3; D is perhaps TRBD1 (7 bases). There are 15 residues in the CDR3. CDR1 SGHRS and CDR2 YFSETQ come from the germline V gene. Trimming stripped 4 bases from V and 2 bases from J, with 14 bases between. DNA for the CDR3: TGCGCCAGCAGCCTGGCGGGACAGTACACAGATACGCAGTATTTT. Translation: CASSLAGQYTDTQYF. Full variable domain (rest looked up from reference TRBV5-1 and TRBJ2-3): KAGVTQTPRYLIKTRGQQVTLSCSPISGHRSVSWYQQTPGQGLQFLFEYFSETQRNKGNFPGRFSGRQFSNSRSEMNVSTLELGDSALYLCASSLAGQYTDTQYFGPGTRLTVL.

The rearrangement uses TRBV6-6 and TRBJ1-5, with no clear D. V lost 2 bases to trimming and J lost 0 bases, with 8 bases between them. This CDR3 is 15 amino acids long. Germline V CDR1 and CDR2: MNHNY, SVGAGI (reference sequence). CDR3 sequence: CASSYVSYSNQPQHF. The DNA for the CDR3 is TGTGCCAGCAGTTACGTCAGTTATAGCAATCAGCCCCAGCATTTT.

The gene calls are TRBV5-6 and TRBJ2-7, with D possibly TRBD1 on 6 matching bases. This CDR3 spans 14 amino acids. V was pared by 0 bases and J by 6 bases, with 13 bases between. Germline values: CDR1 SGHDT, CDR2 YYEEEE. CDR3 region: CASSLVYRDGEQYF. CDR3 nucleotides: TGTGCCAGCAGCTTGGTTTACAGGGACGGCGAGCAGTACTTC.

V is TRBV4-1 and J is TRBJ1-2; 7 nucleotides align to TRBD1. Losses at the gene ends were 0 bases for V and 6 bases for J; bases not matched to a gene: 7. CDR3 length: 15 residues. Per the germline V gene, CDR1 is MGHRA and CDR2 is YSYEKL. CDR3 loop: CASSQDRDREDGYTF. Here the CDR3 DNA reads TGCGCCAGCAGCCAAGATCGAGACAGGGAGGATGGCTACACCTTC.